There are a few counts of the clone carrying this T cell receptor (beta chain). This entry comes from a study of shared clonotypes between healthy human individuals. The data were produced by immunoSEQ multiplex PCR, yet TCRdb's version contains in-frame clones alone and is incomplete. Found here are 400,000 to 600,000 clones, around 79% of them singletons; the top ten hold 13%. V gave up 6 bases and J gave up 4 bases, with 9 bases separating them. The CDR3 is 13 residues long. Looked up from germline, CDR1 is LNHDA and CDR2 is SQIVND (reference sequence). The sequenced material came from PBMCs. The origin of this receptor is a woman between 35 and 50 years old in good health. Some clones in this sample may be carry-over from other donors' samples. The J gene is TRBJ1-4, the V gene TRBV19; D is possibly TRBD1 (5 bases). The CDR3 is CASSGTVNEKLFF. The CDR3 DNA sequence: TGTGCCAGTAGCGGGACGGTTAATGAAAAACTGTTTTTT.